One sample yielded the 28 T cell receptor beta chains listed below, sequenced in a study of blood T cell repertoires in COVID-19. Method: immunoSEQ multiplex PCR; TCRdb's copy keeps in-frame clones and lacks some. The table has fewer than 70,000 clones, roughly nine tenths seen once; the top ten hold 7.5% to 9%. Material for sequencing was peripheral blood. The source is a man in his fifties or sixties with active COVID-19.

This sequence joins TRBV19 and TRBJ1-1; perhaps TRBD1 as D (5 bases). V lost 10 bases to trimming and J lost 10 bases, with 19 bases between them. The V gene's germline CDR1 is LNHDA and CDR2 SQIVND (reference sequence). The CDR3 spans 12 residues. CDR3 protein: CATSGTSGLAFF. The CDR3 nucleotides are TGTGCCACCTCAGGGACTTCTGGATTAGCTTTCTTT.

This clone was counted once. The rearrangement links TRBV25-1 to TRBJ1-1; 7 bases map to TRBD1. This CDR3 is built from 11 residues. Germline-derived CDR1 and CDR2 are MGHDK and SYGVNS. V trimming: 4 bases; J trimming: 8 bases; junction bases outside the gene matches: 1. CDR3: CASSATGEAFF. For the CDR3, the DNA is TGTGCCAGCAGTGCGACAGGGGAAGCTTTCTTT.

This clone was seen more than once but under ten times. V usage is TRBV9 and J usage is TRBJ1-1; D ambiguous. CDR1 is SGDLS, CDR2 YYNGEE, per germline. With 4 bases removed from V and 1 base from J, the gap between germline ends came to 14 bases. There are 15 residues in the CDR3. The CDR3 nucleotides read TGTGCCAGCAGCCCGAGCCCGGTAGCGAACACTGAAGCTTTCTTT. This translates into CASSPSPVANTEAFF.

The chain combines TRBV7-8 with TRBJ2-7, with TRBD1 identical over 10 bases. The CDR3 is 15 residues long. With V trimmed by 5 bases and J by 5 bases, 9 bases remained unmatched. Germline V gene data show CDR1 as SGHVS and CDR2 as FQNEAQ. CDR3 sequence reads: CASSNDRGPLDEQYF. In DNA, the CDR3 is TGTGCCAGCAGCAACGACAGGGGGCCACTTGACGAGCAGTACTTC.

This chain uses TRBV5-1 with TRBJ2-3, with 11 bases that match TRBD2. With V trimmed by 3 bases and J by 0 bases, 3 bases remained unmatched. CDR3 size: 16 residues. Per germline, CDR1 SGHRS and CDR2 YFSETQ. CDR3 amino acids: CASSWGTSGSTDTQYF. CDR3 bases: TGCGCCAGCAGCTGGGGGACTAGCGGTAGCACAGATACGCAGTATTTT.

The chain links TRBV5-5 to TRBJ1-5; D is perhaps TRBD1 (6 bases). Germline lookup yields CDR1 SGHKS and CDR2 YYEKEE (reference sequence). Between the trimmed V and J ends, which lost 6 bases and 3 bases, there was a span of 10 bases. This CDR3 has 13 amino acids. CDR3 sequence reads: CASTQGFNQPQHF. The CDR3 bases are TGTGCCAGCACACAGGGTTTCAATCAGCCCCAGCATTTT. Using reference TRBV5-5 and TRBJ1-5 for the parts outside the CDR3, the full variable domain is DAGVTQSPTHLIKTRGQQVTLRCSPISGHKSVSWYQQVLGQGPQFIFQYYEKEERGRGNFPDRFSARQFPNYSSELNVNALLLGDSALYLCASTQGFNQPQHFGDGTRLSIL.

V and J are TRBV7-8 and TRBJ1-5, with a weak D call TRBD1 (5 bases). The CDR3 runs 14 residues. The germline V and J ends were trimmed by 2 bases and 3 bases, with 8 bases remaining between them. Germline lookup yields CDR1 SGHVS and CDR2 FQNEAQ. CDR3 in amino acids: CASSLTQANQPQHF. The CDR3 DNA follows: TGTGCCAGCAGCTTAACACAGGCCAATCAGCCCCAGCATTTT. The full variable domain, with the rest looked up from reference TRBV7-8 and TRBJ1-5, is GAGVSQSPRYKVAKRGQDVALRCDPISGHVSLFWYQQALGQGPEFLTYFQNEAQLDKSGLPSDRFFAERPEGSVSTLKIQRTQQEDSAVYLCASSLTQANQPQHFGDGTRLSIL.

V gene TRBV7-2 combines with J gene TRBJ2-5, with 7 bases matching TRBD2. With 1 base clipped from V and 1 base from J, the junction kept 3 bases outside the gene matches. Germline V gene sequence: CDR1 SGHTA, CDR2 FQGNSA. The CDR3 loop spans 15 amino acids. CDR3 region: CASSLVAGLQETQYF. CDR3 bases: TGTGCCAGCAGCTTAGTAGCGGGCCTCCAAGAGACCCAGTACTTC.

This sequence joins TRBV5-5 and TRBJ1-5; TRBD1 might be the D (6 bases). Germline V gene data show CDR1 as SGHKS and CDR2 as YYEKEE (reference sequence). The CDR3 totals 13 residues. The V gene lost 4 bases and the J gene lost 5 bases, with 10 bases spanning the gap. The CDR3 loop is CASSRDTDQPQHF. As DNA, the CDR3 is TGTGCCAGCAGCCGGGACACCGATCAGCCCCAGCATTTT.

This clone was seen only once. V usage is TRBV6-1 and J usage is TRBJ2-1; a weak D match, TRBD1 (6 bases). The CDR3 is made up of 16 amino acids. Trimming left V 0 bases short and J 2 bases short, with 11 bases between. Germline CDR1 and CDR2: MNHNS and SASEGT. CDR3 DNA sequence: TGTGCCAGCAGTGAAGCAAGGGGGTTGACCTACAATGAGCAGTTCTTC. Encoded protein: CASSEARGLTYNEQFF.

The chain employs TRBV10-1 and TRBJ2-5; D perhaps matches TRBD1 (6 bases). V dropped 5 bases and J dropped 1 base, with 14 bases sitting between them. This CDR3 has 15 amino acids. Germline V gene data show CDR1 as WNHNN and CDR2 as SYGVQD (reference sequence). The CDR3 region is CASSREGGTQETQYF. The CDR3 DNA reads TGCGCCAGCAGTCGAGAAGGGGGAACCCAAGAGACCCAGTACTTC.

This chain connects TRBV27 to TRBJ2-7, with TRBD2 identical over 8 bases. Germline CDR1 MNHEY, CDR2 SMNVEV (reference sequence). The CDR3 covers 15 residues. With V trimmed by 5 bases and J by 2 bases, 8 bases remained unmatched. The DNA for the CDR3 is TGTGCCAGCAGTCTGATCGGACTAGCAGCCTACGAGCAGTACTTC. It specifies CASSLIGLAAYEQYF.

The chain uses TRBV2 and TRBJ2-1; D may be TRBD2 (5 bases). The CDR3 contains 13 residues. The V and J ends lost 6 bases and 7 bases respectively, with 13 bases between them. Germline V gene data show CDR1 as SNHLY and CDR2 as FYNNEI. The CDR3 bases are TGTGCCAGCAGGGCCCGGACTGATAATGAGCAGTTCTTC. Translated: CASRARTDNEQFF.

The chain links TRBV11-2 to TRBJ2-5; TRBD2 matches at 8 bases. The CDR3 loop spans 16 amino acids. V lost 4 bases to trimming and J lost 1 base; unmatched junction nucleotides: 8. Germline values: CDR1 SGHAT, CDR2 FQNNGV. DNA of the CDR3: TGTGCCAGCAGCTCCTTCGGGACTAGTCGCCAAGAGACCCAGTACTTC. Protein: CASSSFGTSRQETQYF.

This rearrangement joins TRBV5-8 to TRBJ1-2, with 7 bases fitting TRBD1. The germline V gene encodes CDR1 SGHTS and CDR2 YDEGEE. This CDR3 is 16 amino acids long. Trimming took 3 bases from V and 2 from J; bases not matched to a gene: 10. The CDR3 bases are TGTGCCAGCAGCTACGGACAGGTAGTCTCAAACTATGGCTACACCTTC. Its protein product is CASSYGQVVSNYGYTF. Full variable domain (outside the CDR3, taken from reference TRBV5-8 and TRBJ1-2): EAGVTQSPTHLIKTRGQQATLRCSPISGHTSVYWYQQALGLGLQFLLWYDEGEERNRGNFPPRFSGRQFPNYSSELNVNALELEDSALYLCASSYGQVVSNYGYTFGSGTRLTVV.

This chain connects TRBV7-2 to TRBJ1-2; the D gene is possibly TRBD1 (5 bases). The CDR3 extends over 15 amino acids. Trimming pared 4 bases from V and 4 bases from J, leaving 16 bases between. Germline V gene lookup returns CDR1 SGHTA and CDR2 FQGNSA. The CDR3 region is CASSSQPGGGYGYTF. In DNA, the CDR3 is TGTGCCAGCAGCTCACAACCCGGGGGGGGCTATGGCTACACCTTC.

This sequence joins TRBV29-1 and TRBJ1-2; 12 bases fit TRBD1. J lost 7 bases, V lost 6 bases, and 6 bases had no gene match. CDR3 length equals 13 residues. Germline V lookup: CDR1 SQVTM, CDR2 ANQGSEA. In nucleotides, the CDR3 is TGCAGCGTGCCGGGACAGGGGGCTTCTGGCTACACCTTC. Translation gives CSVPGQGASGYTF.

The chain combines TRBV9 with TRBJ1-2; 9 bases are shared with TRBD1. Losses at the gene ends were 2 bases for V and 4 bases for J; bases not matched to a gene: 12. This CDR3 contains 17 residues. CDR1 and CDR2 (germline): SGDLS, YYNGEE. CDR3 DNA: TGTGCCAGCAGCGTGACCGGGACAGGGAGGATCGGCTATGGCTACACCTTC. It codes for CASSVTGTGRIGYGYTF. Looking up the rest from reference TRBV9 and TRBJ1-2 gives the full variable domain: DSGVTQTPKHLITATGQRVTLRCSPRSGDLSVYWYQQSLDQGLQFLIQYYNGEERAKGNILERFSAQQFPDLHSELNLSSLELGDSALYFCASSVTGTGRIGYGYTFGSGTRLTVV.

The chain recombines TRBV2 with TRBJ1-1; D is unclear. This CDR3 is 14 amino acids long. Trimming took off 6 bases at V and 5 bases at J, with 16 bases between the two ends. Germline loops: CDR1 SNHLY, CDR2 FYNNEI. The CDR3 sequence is CASSKDGSRTEAFF. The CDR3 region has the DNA TGTGCCAGCAGCAAGGACGGGAGTCGAACTGAAGCTTTCTTT.

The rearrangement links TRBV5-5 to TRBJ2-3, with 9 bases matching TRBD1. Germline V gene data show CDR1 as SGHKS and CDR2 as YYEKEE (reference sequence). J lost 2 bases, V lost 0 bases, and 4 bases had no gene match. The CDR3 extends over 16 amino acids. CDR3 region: CASSLGQGVNTDTQYF. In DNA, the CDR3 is TGTGCCAGCAGCTTGGGACAGGGGGTCAACACAGATACGCAGTATTTT.

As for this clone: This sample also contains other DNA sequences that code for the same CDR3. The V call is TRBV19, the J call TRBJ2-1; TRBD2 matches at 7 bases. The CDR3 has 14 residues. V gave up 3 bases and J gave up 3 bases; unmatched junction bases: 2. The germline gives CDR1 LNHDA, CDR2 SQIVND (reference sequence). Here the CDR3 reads CASSIQRGYNEQFF. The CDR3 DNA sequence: TGTGCCAGTAGTATTCAGCGGGGCTACAATGAGCAGTTCTTC. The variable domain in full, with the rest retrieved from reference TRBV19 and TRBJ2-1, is DGGITQSPKYLFRKEGQNVTLSCEQNLNHDAMYWYRQDPGQGLRLIYYSQIVNDFQKGDIAEGYSVSREKKESFPLTVTSAQKNPTAFYLCASSIQRGYNEQFFGPGTRLTVL.

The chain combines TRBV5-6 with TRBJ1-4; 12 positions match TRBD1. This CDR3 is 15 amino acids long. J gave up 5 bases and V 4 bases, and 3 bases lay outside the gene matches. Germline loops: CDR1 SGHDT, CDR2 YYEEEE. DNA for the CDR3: TGTGCCAGCAGCGGGGGACAGGGGGCGAATGAAAAACTGTTTTTT. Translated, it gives CASSGGQGANEKLFF.

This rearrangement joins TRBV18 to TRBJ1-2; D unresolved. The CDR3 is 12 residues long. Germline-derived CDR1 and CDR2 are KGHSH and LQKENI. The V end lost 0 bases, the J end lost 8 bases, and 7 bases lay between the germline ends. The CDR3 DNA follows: TGTGCCAGCTCACCACCGGGGAGCGGCTACACCTTC. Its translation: CASSPPGSGYTF.

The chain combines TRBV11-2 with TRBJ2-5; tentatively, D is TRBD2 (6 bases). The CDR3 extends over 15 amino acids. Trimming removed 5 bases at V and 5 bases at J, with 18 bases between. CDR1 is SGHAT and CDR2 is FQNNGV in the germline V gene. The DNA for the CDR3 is TGTGCCAGCAGCGCCCGCGCGGGGAGAACGGAGACCCAGTACTTC. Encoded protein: CASSARAGRTETQYF.

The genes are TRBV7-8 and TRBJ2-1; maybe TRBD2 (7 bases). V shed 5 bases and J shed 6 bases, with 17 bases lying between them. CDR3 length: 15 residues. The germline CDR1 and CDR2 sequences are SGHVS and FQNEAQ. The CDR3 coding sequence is TGTGCCAGCAGCCCCCGGGGGGCGAGGCGCAATGAGCAGTTCTTC. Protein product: CASSPRGARRNEQFF.

The CDR3 DNA reads as TGCGCCAGCAGCTCCATGACAGGAGCTATGTGGGAGCAGTACTTC. Its translation is CASSSMTGAMWEQYF. The chain couples TRBV5-1 to TRBJ2-7; D is perhaps TRBD1 (6 bases). The CDR3 contains 15 residues. CDR1 and CDR2 from the germline V gene are SGHRS and YFSETQ. Trimming stripped 3 bases from V and 7 bases from J, with 20 bases between.

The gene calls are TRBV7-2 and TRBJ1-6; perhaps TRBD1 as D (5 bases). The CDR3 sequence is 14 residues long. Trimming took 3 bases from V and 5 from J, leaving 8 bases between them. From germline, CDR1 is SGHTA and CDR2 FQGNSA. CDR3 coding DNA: TGTGCCAGCAGCTTTCGGGGGGATAATTCACCCCTCCACTTT. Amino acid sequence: CASSFRGDNSPLHF.

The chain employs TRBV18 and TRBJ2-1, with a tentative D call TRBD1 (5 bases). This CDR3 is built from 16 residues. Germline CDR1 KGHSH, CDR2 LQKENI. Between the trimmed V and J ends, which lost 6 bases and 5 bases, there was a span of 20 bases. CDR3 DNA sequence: TGTGCCAGCTCGCCCCAGGGCCTCGACCGTAACAATGAGCAGTTCTTC. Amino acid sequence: CASSPQGLDRNNEQFF.